This T cell receptor beta chain was captured by sequencing in a study of cytomegalovirus exposure and HLA in healthy donors. Overall study findings and caveats: Three of the chains that were CMV-associated were confirmed in vitro to be specific for CMV antigens. A further, later analysis showed that HLA-associated TCR beta chains (compared with equally common others) were more clonally expanded.

A multiplex PCR was run with 60 Vbeta primers and 13 Jbeta primers. Repertoires were generated with immunoSEQ multiplex PCR, while TCRdb's copy carries only in-frame clones and drops some. In the table there are 120,000 to 150,000 clones, roughly 79% of which are singletons. In the case of this clone: What it binds is not known.

Per the germline V gene, CDR1 is KGHSH and CDR2 is LQKENI. The length of the CDR3 is 13 residues. V lost 6 bases and J lost 7, with 16 bases in between. The chain links TRBV18 to TRBJ2-7; possible D gene TRBD2, 5 bases. Source material: PBMCs. This receptor was identified in a male donor in good health and CMV-seronegative. CDR3 sequence reads: CASSALEGGEQYF. The CDR3 nucleotides read TGTGCCAGCTCCGCCCTAGAGGGTGGTGAGCAGTACTTC.